The clone carrying this TCR beta chain came up a few times. The antigen is undetermined. The CDR3 contains 14 residues. V lost 1 base and J 2 bases, leaving 6 bases between the germline ends. In germline, CDR1 is MGHRA, CDR2 YSYEKL. This entry belongs to a study of post-analysis software for immune sequencing data. Study as a whole: Patients had relapsing-remitting, secondary progressive or progressive-relapsing multiple sclerosis; some lacked subtype.

Unique molecular identifiers tagged the TCR beta cDNA libraries. TCRdb processed the PCR reads anew with MiXCR; each CDR3 protein has one entry. Found here are around 200,000 distinct CDR3 sequences, roughly 28% of them singletons; the top ten hold roughly 3.4%. Regarding the study as a whole: Higher frequency in patients than in controls was seen for several TRBV segments, with TRBV5-6, TRBV5-1 and TRBV20-1 among them. Samples made in the same batch grouped tightly together by F measure.

The clonotype originates from a girl younger than 18 with multiple sclerosis. Material for sequencing was blood. The V and J genes are TRBV4-1 and TRBJ1-5; D not resolved. This CDR3 is CASSQGVRNQPQHF. The CDR3 DNA follows: TGCGCCAGCAGCCAAGGGGTCCGCAATCAGCCCCAGCATTTT.